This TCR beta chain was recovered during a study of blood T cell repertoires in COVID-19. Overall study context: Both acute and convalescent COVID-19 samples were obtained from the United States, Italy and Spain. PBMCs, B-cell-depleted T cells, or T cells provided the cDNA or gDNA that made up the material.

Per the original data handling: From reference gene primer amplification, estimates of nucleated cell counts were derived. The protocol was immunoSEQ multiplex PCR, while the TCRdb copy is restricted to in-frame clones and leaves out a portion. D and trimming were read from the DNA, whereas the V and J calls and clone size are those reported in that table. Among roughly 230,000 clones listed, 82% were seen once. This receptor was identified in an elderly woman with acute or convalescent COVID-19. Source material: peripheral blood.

CDR3 sequence reads: CASSPGLHGYTF. As DNA, the CDR3 is TGCGCCAGCAGCCCGGGACTACATGGCTACACCTTC. This chain joins TRBV5-1 and TRBJ1-2, with a possible D match to TRBD1 (5 bases). Germline V gives CDR1 SGHRS, CDR2 YFSETQ. The CDR3 runs 12 residues. V was pared by 4 bases and J by 6 bases, with 10 bases between.